The rows below give T cell receptor beta chains drawn from one sample of a study of T cell changes during pregnancy in multiple sclerosis. Assay: immunoSEQ multiplex PCR; the TCRdb copy retains only in-frame clones and omits some. In the table there are more than 25,000 clones, about 91% of which are singletons. Source: CD8+ T cells from peripheral blood mononuclear cells, taken in the first trimester of pregnancy. The origin of the receptors is a female donor with multiple sclerosis, enrolled in a pregnancy study. Each CDR3 is given with its conserved first and last residue. The order of the fields is CDR3 length, J gene, V gene, clone size, CDR3 protein. Size tells how often a clone was seen (once, few, many) or the class of an expanded clone, and some rows leave it out.

18	TRBJ1-5	TRBV28	-	CASNGFGQGASGNQPQHF
15	TRBJ1-5	TRBV19	-	CASRLSRSYNQPQHF
16	TRBJ2-1	TRBV9	-	CASSVGAVVIYNEQFF
15	TRBJ2-7	TRBV7-9	-	CASSSTDRGNYEQYF
16	TRBJ2-7	TRBV4-1	-	CASSQEPGANSYEQYF
15	TRBJ1-1	TRBV7-8	-	CASSLGTGMNTEAFF
15	TRBJ2-3	TRBV28	-	CASSLEQGGEDTQYF
17	TRBJ1-2	TRBV2	-	CASSEALRQVYNYGYTF
15	TRBJ1-2	TRBV25-1	-	CASTPSAGSLDGYTF
14	TRBJ2-1	TRBV7-2	-	CASSLVGAYNEQFF
15	TRBJ2-3	TRBV14	-	CASSSGTSDADTQYF
14	TRBJ2-3	TRBV4-3	-	CASSQGWGQDTQYF
13	TRBJ2-7	TRBV30	once	CAWRQDGSYEQYF
20	TRBJ2-6	TRBV27	-	CASSKNGGVQAHSGANVLTF
14	TRBJ1-1	TRBV6-6	-	CASSLTGPNTEAFF
15	TRBJ1-2	TRBV7-9	-	CASSPTGLTNYGYTF
15	TRBJ1-1	TRBV4-3	once	CASSQGTGGLTEAFF
17	TRBJ2-3	TRBV11-3	-	CASSLWMAGDVGDTQYF
15	TRBJ2-1	TRBV27	-	CASSGGTSFLNEQFF
14	TRBJ1-1	TRBV28	-	CASSIAGGFTEAFF
14	TRBJ2-7	TRBV28	-	CASSLWDNSYEQYF
14	TRBJ2-1	TRBV6-1	-	CAGSESLDYNEQFF
18	TRBJ2-1	TRBV7-9	-	CASSFSSGGPGAYNEQFF
15	TRBJ2-2	TRBV13	-	CASSPGGAITGELFF
13	TRBJ2-3	TRBV13	-	CASSWDRGDTQYF
13	TRBJ1-2	TRBV30	-	CASGQGHSYGYTF
16	TRBJ1-4	TRBV19	-	CASSITNFGPNEKLFF
12	TRBJ1-4	TRBV19	-	CASRETNEKLFF
16	TRBJ2-5	TRBV30	once	CAWSEGLAGGQETQYF
16	TRBJ1-2	TRBV28	few	CATDNGQATSYYGYTF
13	TRBJ2-7	TRBV7-9	-	CASSPMSLHEQYF
14	TRBJ1-1	TRBV19	few	CASRPDRGFTEAFF